This TCR beta chain was captured in a study of blood T cells in healthy people across ages (dated by TCRdb to the mid-2010s). Describing the broader study: In model experiments, roughly one uniquely barcoded TCR beta cDNA molecule per two T cells was captured by template switching. Age-related changes in TCR beta repertoire diversity were measured in the study by deep sequencing normalized with unique cDNA molecular identifiers. The donors were split into four age groups: young (average about 15 years), middle-aged (over 35), aged (roughly 65) and long-lived (approximately 80). To avoid experimental bias, donors of different ages were randomly spread across the sequencing lanes. Using the same blood draw, the study looked at two additional independent replicas of 1 million unique cDNA reads for two donors, one aged 18 to 29 and the other aged 80 or older.

Systemically healthy Caucasian individuals from Russia, 39 in total and aged roughly 6 to 100 years, were included as donors. Around 10 milliliters of peripheral blood were collected from each donor into EDTA-treated Vacutainer tubes. Ficoll-Paque density-gradient centrifugation was used to isolate PBMCs, with at least 7 million per sample. Total RNA, at least 5 micrograms per sample, was extracted from PBMCs with Trizol reagent. Naive CD45RAhigh/CD27high T cell percentages were measured by flow cytometry on a PBMC aliquot from every donor. Receptors were amplified or captured by 5' RACE. Sequenced on an Illumina HiSeq 2500. A second PCR of about 7 to 12 cycles was run with a J-beta primer mix and a sample-barcoded 5' primer. A template-switch 5' adaptor carrying 12 random nucleotides introduced a unique molecular identifier onto each TCR beta cDNA molecule. At least 3 million CDR3-containing paired-end reads were obtained from each sample. The Mint cDNA synthesis kit, primed by a TRBC-specific oligonucleotide, was used to synthesize first-strand cDNA from all RNA. Following uracil-DNA glycosylase treatment, a first 18-cycle PCR with universal primers M1SS and BC2_uni_R was performed on all cDNA. Per the original workflow: For normalization, 1 million high-quality reads were randomly selected from each sample, with every read carrying a distinct molecular identifier. Instead of being binned into consensus sequences, reads that shared molecular identifiers were thrown out. MiTCR, set to a Q25 quality threshold and the strictest error-elimination algorithm, was used for CDR3 identification, clonotype clustering and error correction. A nonparametric unseen species model using Euler transformation provided a lower-bound estimate of total TCR beta diversity. TCRdb applied fastp at Q25 and MiXCR to the public reads, then kept only in-frame beta chains. One record per CDR3 amino acid sequence lists the most common genes and DNA. For this entry, the V and J calls and clone size follow TCRdb and not the study's own pipeline. Recorded for this sample are 1.5 million to 2 million distinct CDR3 sequences; 28% of them occurred a single time. Over 7% of the sample is in the top ten clones.

This clonotype occurred a few times. The antigen it recognizes is unknown. The input lacks base qualities; no much larger clone sits a single base away. The investigation overall reported the following: Compared with the aged group, more naive CD4+ T cells, fewer expanded clones and increased TCR diversity were shown by the long-lived group, suggesting age selection. Donor CMV infection status was unknown, potentially confounding age-related changes in expanded clonotypes. As age increased, observed TCR beta diversity per million T cells dropped in a roughly linear way, and a significant reduction was already evident by age around 41. Estimates of total diversity based on one million sequenced T cells were considered lower bounds and underestimates. Since profiling was done on bulk unsorted PBMCs, naive and antigen-experienced compartments could not be conclusively compared. A strong correlation was found between observed TCR beta diversity and the percentage of naive T cells measured by flow cytometry.

Trimming leaves V shorter by 0 bases and J shorter by 8 bases, with the junction holding 6 bases beyond the gene matches. Taken from the germline V gene, the CDR1 and CDR2 loops are LGHNA and YSLEER. The CDR3 covers 17 residues, taking in both the cysteine and the phenylalanine. The only DNA kept is the CDR3, 51 bases in frame from the first base. The V and J segments used are TRBV4-3 and TRBJ2-1; the central 14 bases match TRBD2. The specimen sequenced was blood. The sequence came from a woman in her thirties in good health. The sequenced DNA: TGCGCCAGCAGCCAAGACCCGGGACTAGCGGGAGACGATGAGCAGTTCTTC. Its translation reads: CASSQDPGLAGDDEQFF.